This section outlines one T cell receptor beta chain sequence together with its context. The source of the sample is a study of control samples from healthy donors and cancer patients. The germline gives CDR1 SGHAT, CDR2 FQNNGV. CDR3 length equals 15 residues. Trimming pared 5 bases from V and 4 bases from J, leaving 17 bases between. TCRdb's copy holds only in-frame clones and misses some; the assay was immunoSEQ multiplex PCR. The data contain 130,000 or so clones, about 90% of them seen just once; the ten biggest clones take up more than 6.5%. The chain is built from TRBV11-2 and TRBJ1-2; possible D gene TRBD1, 5 bases. Material for sequencing was blood. The TCR originated in a man aged 18 to 35 in good health. The CDR3 region is CASSPLPGPSYGYTF. DNA of the CDR3: TGTGCCAGCAGCCCGTTACCGGGACCGTCCTATGGCTACACCTTC.